The rows below give T cell receptor beta chains drawn from one sample of a study of Graves' ophthalmopathy and Graves' hyperthyroidism. TCRdb processed the multiplex PCR reads anew with MiXCR; each CDR3 protein has one entry. The sample has around 470,000 distinct CDR3 sequences, 13% to 15% seen once. Sequenced material: blood. These receptors came from a woman in her 30s with Graves' ophthalmopathy. Both conserved end residues are part of each CDR3. A D gene is named only where the DNA matches it firmly. Clone size appears in some rows only: once, few, many, or a class for an expanded clone.

TRBJ2-5 TRBD1 TRBV6-1 many TGTGCCAGAAAGGGACAGCCGTACCAAGAGACCCAGTACTTC CARKGQPYQETQYF
TRBJ1-5 TRBD1 TRBV6-1 many TGTGCCGCACGGATATGGGACAGGGGGGACCATCAGCCCCAGCATTTT CAARIWDRGDHQPQHF
TRBJ1-2 - TRBV6-5 many TGTGCCAGCAGTTCCCCTTTCCGGGGCCACTATGGCTACACCTTC CASSSPFRGHYGYTF
TRBJ2-2 - TRBV11-3 - TGTGCCAGCAGCTTTTCTGCGACCGGGGAGCTGTTTTTT CASSFSATGELFF
TRBJ2-5 TRBD2 TRBV28 few TGTGCCAGCAGTTTTAGCGGGATCCAAGAGACCCAGTACTTC CASSFSGIQETQYF
TRBJ1-5 TRBD1 TRBV12-3/TRBV12-4 many TGTGCCAGCAGCTCAACAGGGGCTGGCAATCAGCCCCAGCATTTT CASSSTGAGNQPQHF
TRBJ1-1 - TRBV6-1 - TGTGCCAGCAGTGCCAGGCGAGGACAGCATGAAGCTTTCTTT CASSARRGQHEAFF
TRBJ2-6 - TRBV4-2 many TGTGCCAGCAGCCAAGATGCTAGCTCTGGGGCCAACGTCCTGACTTTC CASSQDASSGANVLTF
TRBJ2-4 - TRBV5-1 many TGCGCCAGCAGCCCCCGGGCCCCCAAAAACATTAAGTACTTC CASSPRAPKNIKYF
TRBJ1-5 TRBD1 TRBV12-3/TRBV12-4 - TGTGCCAGCAGACAGAACAGGGGGCGAGGGCAGCCCCAGCATTTT CASRQNRGRGQPQHF
TRBJ1-1 - TRBV6-4 many TGTGCCAGCAGGCAGGGAGCTGAAGCTTTCTTT CASRQGAEAFF
TRBJ2-2 - TRBV29-1 - TGCAGCGGAACTAGTCAACGCGGGGAGCTGTTTTTT CSGTSQRGELFF
TRBJ2-2 - TRBV5-1 many TGCGCCAGCGGGGCCGGACCTCTAAACACCGGGGAGCTGTTTTTT CASGAGPLNTGELFF
TRBJ1-3 - TRBV30 many TGTGCCTGGAGGGGCTCTGGAAACACCATATATTTT CAWRGSGNTIYF
TRBJ2-4 TRBD2 TRBV6-2/TRBV6-3 many TGTGCCAGCAGTTACGCCCTCACCGGGACTAGCAAAAACATTCAGTACTTC CASSYALTGTSKNIQYF
TRBJ1-1 - TRBV30 many TGTGCCTGTTCGTACCGGAGGGCCACTGAAGCTTTCTTT CACSYRRATEAFF
TRBJ1-1 TRBD1 TRBV5-5 many TGTGCCAGCAGCTTCGGACAGGGCCTGAACACTGAAGCTTTCTTT CASSFGQGLNTEAFF
TRBJ1-1 - TRBV6-5 many TGTGCCAGCAGTTACAGGAGTGCGGGGGGCACTGAAGCTTTCTTT CASSYRSAGGTEAFF
TRBJ2-2 TRBD2 TRBV7-8 many TGTGCCAGCGTCCCCCCGGCGGGGGGGCCCGGGGAGCTGTTTTTT CASVPPAGGPGELFF
TRBJ1-1 - TRBV18 few TGTGCCAGCTCACCGGGGAGTAAGGGCCTGAACACTGAAGCTTTCTTT CASSPGSKGLNTEAFF
TRBJ1-2 - TRBV6-5 many TGTGCCAGCAGTTACCCTGGGTACTATGGCTACACCTTC CASSYPGYYGYTF
TRBJ1-2 - TRBV30 many TGTGGCGGAAGGGGAGGCTATGGCTACACCTTC CGGRGGYGYTF
TRBJ2-7 - TRBV5-1 many TGCGCCAGCAGCTTGACCAGGGGCGTAAGCTACGAGCAGTACTTC CASSLTRGVSYEQYF
TRBJ2-7 TRBD1 TRBV13 few TGTGCCAGCAGCCTTCGGCGGACAGGGGGAATCGAGCAGTACTTC CASSLRRTGGIEQYF
TRBJ1-3 TRBD1 TRBV7-2 many TGTGCCAGCAGCTATCGACAGGGCAGGGACACCATATATTTT CASSYRQGRDTIYF
TRBJ1-1 - TRBV6-5 many TGTGCCAGCACTAAAACGTCACAGGCTGAAGCTTTCTTT CASTKTSQAEAFF
TRBJ2-1 TRBD2 TRBV12-3/TRBV12-4 many TGTGCCAGCAGTCCAGGACTAGCGAACAATGAGCAGTTCTTC CASSPGLANNEQFF
TRBJ1-2 TRBD1 TRBV6-1 few TGTGCCAGCAACTCGGGACAGGGCCTTTGGGGCTACACCTTC CASNSGQGLWGYTF
TRBJ1-5 - TRBV24-1 - TGTGCCACCAGTGAGGCAGGATATAGCAATCAGCCCCAGCATTTT CATSEAGYSNQPQHF
TRBJ2-7 - TRBV20-1 many TGCAGTGCCCATCGGGGTATGCGCTCGGGCGAGCAGTACTTC CSAHRGMRSGEQYF
TRBJ2-2 TRBD2 TRBV3-1 few TGTGCCAGCAGCCACCTAGCGGGGGCCCGCAACACCGGGGAGCTGTTTTTT CASSHLAGARNTGELFF
TRBJ2-2 TRBD1 TRBV20-1 few TGCAGTGCTAGAGCCCAGGGGGTCACCGGGGAGCTGTTTTTT CSARAQGVTGELFF
TRBJ1-2 - TRBV6-5 many TGTGCCAGCAGCGCCCAACTAAGGGGAGGGTCCATTGGCTACACCTTC CASSAQLRGGSIGYTF
TRBJ2-5 - TRBV5-6 - TGTGCCAGCAGCTTCGGGACACGCCAAGAGACCCAGTACTTC CASSFGTRQETQYF
TRBJ1-5 - TRBV6-5 many TGTGCCAGCAGTTATGAGGTGCGCCAGCCCCAGCATTTT CASSYEVRQPQHF
TRBJ2-5 - TRBV2 many TGTGCCAGCAGTGAGTTAGGGGAGGAGACCCAGTACTTC CASSELGEETQYF
TRBJ2-7 - TRBV19 many TGTGCCAGTAGTTCGCCGGGACGGGCTAACCCCGAGCAGTACTTC CASSSPGRANPEQYF
TRBJ1-2 - TRBV30 many TGTGCCTGGAGTGATGTTAGGACAGCTAACTATGGCTACACCTTC CAWSDVRTANYGYTF
TRBJ2-7 TRBD1 TRBV5-1 - TGCGCCAGCAGCTTGGTCGGGGGACAGGGTTCCTACGAGCAGTACTTC CASSLVGGQGSYEQYF